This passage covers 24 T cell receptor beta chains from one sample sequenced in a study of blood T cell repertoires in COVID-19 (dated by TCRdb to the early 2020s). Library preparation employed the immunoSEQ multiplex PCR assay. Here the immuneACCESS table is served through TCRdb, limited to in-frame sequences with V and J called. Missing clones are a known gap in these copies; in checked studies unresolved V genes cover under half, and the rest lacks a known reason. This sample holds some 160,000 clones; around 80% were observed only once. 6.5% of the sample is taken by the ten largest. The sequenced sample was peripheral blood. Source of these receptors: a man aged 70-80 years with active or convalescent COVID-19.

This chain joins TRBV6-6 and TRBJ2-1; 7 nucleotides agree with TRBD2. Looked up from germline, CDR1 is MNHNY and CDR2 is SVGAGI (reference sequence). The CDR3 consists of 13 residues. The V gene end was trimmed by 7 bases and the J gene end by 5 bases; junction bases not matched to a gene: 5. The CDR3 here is CASKAGYNNEQFF. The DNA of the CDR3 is TGTGCCAGCAAAGCGGGGTATAACAATGAGCAGTTCTTC.

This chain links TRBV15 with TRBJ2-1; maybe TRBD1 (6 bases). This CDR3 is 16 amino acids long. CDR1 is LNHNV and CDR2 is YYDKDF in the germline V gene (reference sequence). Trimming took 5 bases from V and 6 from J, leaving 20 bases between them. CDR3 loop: CATSSKPGHLINEQFF. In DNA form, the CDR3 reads TGTGCCACCAGCTCGAAACCGGGACACCTTATCAATGAGCAGTTCTTC.

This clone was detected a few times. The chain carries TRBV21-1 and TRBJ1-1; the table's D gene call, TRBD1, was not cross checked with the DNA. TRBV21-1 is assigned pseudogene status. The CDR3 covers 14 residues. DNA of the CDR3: TGTGCCAGCAGCATACAGGGGGTGAACACTGAAGCTTTCTTT. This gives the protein CASSIQGVNTEAFF.

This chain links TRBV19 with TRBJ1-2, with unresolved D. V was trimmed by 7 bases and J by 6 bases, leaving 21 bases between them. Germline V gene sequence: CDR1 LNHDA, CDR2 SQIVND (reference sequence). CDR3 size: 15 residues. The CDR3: CASIASRLSTNGYTF. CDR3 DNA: TGTGCCAGTATTGCCAGTCGACTATCCACTAATGGCTACACCTTC.

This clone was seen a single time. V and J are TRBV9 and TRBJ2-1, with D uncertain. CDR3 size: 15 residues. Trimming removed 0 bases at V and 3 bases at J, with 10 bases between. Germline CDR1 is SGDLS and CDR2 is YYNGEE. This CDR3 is CASSVAYELYNEQFF. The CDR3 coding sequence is TGTGCCAGCAGCGTAGCCTACGAACTCTACAATGAGCAGTTCTTC.

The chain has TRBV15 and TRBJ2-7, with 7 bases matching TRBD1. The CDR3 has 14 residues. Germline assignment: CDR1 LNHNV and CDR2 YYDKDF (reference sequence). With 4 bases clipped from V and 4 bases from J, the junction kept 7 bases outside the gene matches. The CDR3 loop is CATSTLGTAYEQYF. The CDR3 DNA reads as TGTGCCACCAGCACCCTCGGGACAGCTTACGAGCAGTACTTC.

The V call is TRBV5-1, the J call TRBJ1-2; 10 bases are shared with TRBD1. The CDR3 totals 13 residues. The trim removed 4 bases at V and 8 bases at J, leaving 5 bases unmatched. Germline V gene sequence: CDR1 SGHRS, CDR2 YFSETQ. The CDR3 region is CASSLGTGEGYTF. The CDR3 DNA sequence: TGCGCCAGCAGCCTCGGGACAGGGGAAGGCTACACCTTC.

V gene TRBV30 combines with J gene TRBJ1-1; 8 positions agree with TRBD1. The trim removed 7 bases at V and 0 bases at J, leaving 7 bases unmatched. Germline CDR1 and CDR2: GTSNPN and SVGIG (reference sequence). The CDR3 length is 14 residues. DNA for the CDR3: TGTGCCTTAGACAGGGGTTCAATGAACACTGAAGCTTTCTTT. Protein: CALDRGSMNTEAFF.

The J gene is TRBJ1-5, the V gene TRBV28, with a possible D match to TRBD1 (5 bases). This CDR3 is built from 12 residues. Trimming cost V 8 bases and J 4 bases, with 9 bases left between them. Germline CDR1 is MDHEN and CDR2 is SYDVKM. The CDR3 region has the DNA TGTGCCAGCCAGACAGTGAATCAGCCCCAGCATTTT. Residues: CASQTVNQPQHF.

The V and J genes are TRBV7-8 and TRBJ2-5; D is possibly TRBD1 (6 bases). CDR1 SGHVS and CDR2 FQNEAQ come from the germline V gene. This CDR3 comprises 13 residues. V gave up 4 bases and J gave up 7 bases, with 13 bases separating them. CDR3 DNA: TGTGCCAGCAGCTCGAGGGGGACGGGGACCCAGTACTTC. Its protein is CASSSRGTGTQYF. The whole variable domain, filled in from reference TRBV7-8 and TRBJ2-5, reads GAGVSQSPRYKVAKRGQDVALRCDPISGHVSLFWYQQALGQGPEFLTYFQNEAQLDKSGLPSDRFFAERPEGSVSTLKIQRTQQEDSAVYLCASSSRGTGTQYFGPGTRLLVL.

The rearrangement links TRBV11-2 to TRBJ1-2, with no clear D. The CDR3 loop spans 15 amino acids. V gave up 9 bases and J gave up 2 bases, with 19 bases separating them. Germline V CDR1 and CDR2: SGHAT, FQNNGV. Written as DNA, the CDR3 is TGTGCCAGTGCACGGGAGATTAACGCCAACTATGGCTACACCTTC. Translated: CASAREINANYGYTF. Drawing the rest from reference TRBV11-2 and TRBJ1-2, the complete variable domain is EAGVAQSPRYKIIEKRQSVAFWCNPISGHATLYWYQQILGQGPKLLIQFQNNGVVDDSQLPKDRFSAERLKGVDSTLKIQPAKLEDSAVYLCASAREINANYGYTFGSGTRLTVV.

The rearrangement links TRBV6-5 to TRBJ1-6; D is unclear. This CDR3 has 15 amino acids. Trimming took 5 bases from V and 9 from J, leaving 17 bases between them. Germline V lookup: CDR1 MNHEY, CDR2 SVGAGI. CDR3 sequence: CASSLRNSPGSPLHF. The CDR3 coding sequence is TGTGCCAGCAGTCTCAGGAATTCCCCTGGTTCACCCCTCCACTTT.

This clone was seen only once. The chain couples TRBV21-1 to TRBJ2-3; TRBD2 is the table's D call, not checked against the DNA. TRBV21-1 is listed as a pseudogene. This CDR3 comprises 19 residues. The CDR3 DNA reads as TGTGCCAGCAGCACGACGCTAGCGGGAGGGGAGGGGAGCACAGATACGCAGTATTTT. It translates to CASSTTLAGGEGSTDTQYF.

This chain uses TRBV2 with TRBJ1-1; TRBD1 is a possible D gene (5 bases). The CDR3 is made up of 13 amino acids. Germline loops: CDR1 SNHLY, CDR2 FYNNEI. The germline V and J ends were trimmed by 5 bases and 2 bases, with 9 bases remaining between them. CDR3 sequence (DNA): TGTGCCAGCAGTAAGGGGTACAACACTGAAGCTTTCTTT. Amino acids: CASSKGYNTEAFF.

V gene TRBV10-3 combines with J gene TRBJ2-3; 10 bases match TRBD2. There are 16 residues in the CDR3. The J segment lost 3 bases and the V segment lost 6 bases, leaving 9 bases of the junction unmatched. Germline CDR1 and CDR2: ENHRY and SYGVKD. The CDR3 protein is CAIRSSGGAGTDTQYF. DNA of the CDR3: TGTGCCATCAGGTCCAGCGGGGGGGCGGGGACAGATACGCAGTATTTT.

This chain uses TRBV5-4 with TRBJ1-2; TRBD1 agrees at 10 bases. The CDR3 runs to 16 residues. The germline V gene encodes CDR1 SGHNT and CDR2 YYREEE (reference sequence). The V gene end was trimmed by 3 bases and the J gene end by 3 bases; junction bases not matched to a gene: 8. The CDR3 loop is CASSWITGTGDYGYTF. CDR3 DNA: TGTGCCAGCAGCTGGATAACCGGGACAGGGGACTATGGCTACACCTTC.

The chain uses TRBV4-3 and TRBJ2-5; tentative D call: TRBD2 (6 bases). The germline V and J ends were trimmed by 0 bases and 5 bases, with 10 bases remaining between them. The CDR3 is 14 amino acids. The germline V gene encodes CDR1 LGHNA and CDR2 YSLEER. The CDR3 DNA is TGCGCCAGCAGCCAAGATCTGGGGAGGGAGACCCAGTACTTC. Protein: CASSQDLGRETQYF.

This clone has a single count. CDR3 amino acids: CASSQGASGSSYNEQFF. DNA of the CDR3: TGTGCCAGCAGCCAGGGAGCTAGCGGGAGCTCCTACAATGAGCAGTTCTTC. The chain uses TRBV4-2 and TRBJ2-1, with 10 bases aligning to TRBD2. Germline assignment: CDR1 LGHNA and CDR2 YNFKEQ. The CDR3 consists of 17 residues. Trimming at V came to 3 bases and at J to 0 bases, leaving 5 bases not matched to a gene.

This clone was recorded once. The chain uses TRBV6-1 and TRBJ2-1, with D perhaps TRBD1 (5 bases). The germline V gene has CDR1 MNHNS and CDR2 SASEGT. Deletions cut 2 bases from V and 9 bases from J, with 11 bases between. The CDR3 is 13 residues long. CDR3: CASSERTTSEQFF. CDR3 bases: TGTGCCAGCAGTGAACGGACAACCAGTGAGCAGTTCTTC.

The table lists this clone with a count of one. The CDR3 nucleotides are TGTGCCAGCAGTTCTCCGCGGGGGGGTCATGGAGATACGCAGTATTTT. It encodes CASSSPRGGHGDTQYF. The genes are TRBV6-2 or TRBV6-3 and TRBJ2-3; 9 nucleotides agree with TRBD2. Trimming at V came to 4 bases and at J to 5 bases, leaving 10 bases not matched to a gene. CDR1 and CDR2 (germline): MNHEY, SVGEGT. CDR3 size: 16 residues.

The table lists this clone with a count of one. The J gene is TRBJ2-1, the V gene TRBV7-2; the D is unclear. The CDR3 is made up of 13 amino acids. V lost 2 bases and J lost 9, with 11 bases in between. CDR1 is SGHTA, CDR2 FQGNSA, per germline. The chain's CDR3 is CASSLSRLGEQFF. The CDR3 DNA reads TGTGCCAGCAGCTTATCACGACTCGGTGAGCAGTTCTTC. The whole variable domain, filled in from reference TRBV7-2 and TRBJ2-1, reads GAGVSQSPSNKVTEKGKDVELRCDPISGHTALYWYRQSLGQGLEFLIYFQGNSAPDKSGLPSDRFSAERTGGSVSTLTIQRTQQEDSAVYLCASSLSRLGEQFFGPGTRLTVL.

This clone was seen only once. The CDR3 region is CASSFRHGQETQYF. In DNA form, the CDR3 reads TGTGCCAGCAGCTTTAGACATGGTCAAGAGACCCAGTACTTC. The chain couples TRBV5-8 to TRBJ2-5; unclear D gene. Per the germline V gene, CDR1 is SGHTS and CDR2 is YDEGEE. The V and J ends lost 2 bases and 2 bases respectively, with 10 bases between them. The CDR3 has 14 amino acids.

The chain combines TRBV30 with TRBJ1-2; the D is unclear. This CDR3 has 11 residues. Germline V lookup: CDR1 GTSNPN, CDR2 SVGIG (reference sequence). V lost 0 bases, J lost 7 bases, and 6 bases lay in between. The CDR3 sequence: CAWSVESGYTF. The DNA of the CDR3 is TGTGCCTGGAGTGTTGAGAGTGGCTACACCTTC.

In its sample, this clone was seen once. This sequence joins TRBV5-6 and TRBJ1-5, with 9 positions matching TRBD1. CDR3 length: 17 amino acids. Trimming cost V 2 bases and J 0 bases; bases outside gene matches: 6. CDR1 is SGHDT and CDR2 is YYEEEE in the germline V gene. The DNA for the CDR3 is TGTGCCAGCAGCTTTACCACAGGGGGCATTAGCAATCAGCCCCAGCATTTT. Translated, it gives CASSFTTGGISNQPQHF.